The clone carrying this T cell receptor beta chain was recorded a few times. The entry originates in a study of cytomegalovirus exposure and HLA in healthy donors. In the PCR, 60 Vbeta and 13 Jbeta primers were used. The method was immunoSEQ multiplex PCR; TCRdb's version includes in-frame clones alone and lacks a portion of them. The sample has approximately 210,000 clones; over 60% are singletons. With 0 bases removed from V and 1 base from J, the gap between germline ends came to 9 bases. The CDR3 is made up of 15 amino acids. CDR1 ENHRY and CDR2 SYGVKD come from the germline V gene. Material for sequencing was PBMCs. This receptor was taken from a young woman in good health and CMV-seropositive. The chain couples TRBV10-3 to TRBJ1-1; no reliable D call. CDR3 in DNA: TGTGCCATCAGTGAGTCGGAGGTGAGGAACACTGAAGCTTTCTTT. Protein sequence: CAISESEVRNTEAFF.